This T cell receptor beta chain was captured by sequencing in a study of T cells after yellow fever vaccination (dated by TCRdb to the late 2010s). Notes on the research overall: The SMART-Seq v4 Ultra Low Input RNA kit was used to prepare libraries from fractions with low cell numbers. To follow T-cell clones before and after primary and booster YFV17D yellow fever vaccination, bulk TCR alpha and beta repertoires were sequenced over time. Blood samples were taken at several timepoints before and after primary and secondary immunization, and bulk PBMC replicates and cell subsets were isolated. The cohort comprised two healthy male donors, one aged 18 to 29 and one aged 30 to 40 years. Beyond this particular receptor, the publication reports: A small fraction of clonotypes appeared in both the CD4 and CD8 compartments, likely as a result of convergent recombination. The secondary T-cell response was weaker than the primary response but faster, peaking on day 5 instead of day 15. After the booster, most of the clones that had expanded following primary vaccination were detected again (around 97% of CD4 and around 90% of CD8), which suggests that memory was broadly maintained. Because abundant contaminating clonotypes from the bulk population could be contained in FACS-sorted repertoires, computational filtering was required. Because the study included only a couple of donors, the extent to which the findings can be generalized is limited.

Read against the paper, the sample's treatment or condition label means: live attenuated yellow fever vaccine strain. A standard Ficoll-Paque protocol was used to isolate PBMCs from peripheral blood. Dynabeads CD4 and CD8 positive selection kits were used to isolate the CD4 and CD8 T-cell fractions. TriZol was used to extract RNA from bulk PBMCs, CD4 and CD8 fractions, and dextramer-positive and dextramer-negative fractions. TCRdb lists the instrument as Illumina NovaSeq 6000. TCR cDNA was synthesized by 5'RACE template switching, which introduced a universal primer site and unique molecular identifiers. Priming of cDNA synthesis was performed from both the TCR alpha and TCR beta constant segments. Library amplification involved two PCR steps, and the second step added sample barcodes and sequencing adapters. Libraries were sequenced on Illumina HiSeq 2500 (2x100 bp) or NovaSeq (2x150 bp). In the paper's pipeline: Demultiplexing of reads and collapsing into UMI consensus sequences were performed with MIGEC, and V(D)J alignment was carried out with MiXCR. Vaccine-responding clonotypes were identified with edgeR using replicate PBMC samples, with FDR below 0.01 and a log2 fold change above 5 up to day 15 being required. CD4 or CD8 identity was assigned to each bulk clonotype according to whether the clonotype was present at higher abundance in the sequenced CD4 repertoire or the sequenced CD8 repertoire. Using fastp trimming at Q25 and MiXCR clonotype assembly, TCRdb reanalyzed the public sequencing data and kept in-frame beta chains. Here each entry gathers all rows of one CDR3 protein and keeps the most common genes and DNA. The V and J calls were determined by TCRdb, not by the authors. For this sample the table gives about 300,000 distinct CDR3 sequences, of which around 9.3% were detected only once. Of the sample, over 3% falls within the top ten clones.

Turning to this clonotype: The antigen it recognizes is unknown. Per-nucleotide qualities are absent, and no much larger clonotype sits a single base away.

Spanning cysteine to phenylalanine, the CDR3 consists of 14 amino acids. Only the CDR3 portion is preserved as DNA: 42 bases, with reading frame beginning at the first base. Per the germline V gene, LGHNA is the CDR1 and YSLEER is the CDR2. V drops 0 bases and J drops 8 bases, leaving 13 bases in between. The sample here was CD4+ T cells sorted from PBMCs, taken 5 days after the yellow fever booster vaccination. Here the chain combines TRBV4-3 and TRBJ1-2; TRBD1 could be the D gene, as 5 bases match. This clonotype was sampled from a young man who received the YFV17D yellow fever vaccine. The encoded CDR3 is CASSQDLDSRGYTF. The base sequence is TGCGCCAGCAGCCAAGATCTTGACAGTCGAGGCTACACCTTC.